This T cell receptor (beta chain) was captured by sequencing in a study of shared clonotypes between healthy human individuals (dated by TCRdb to 2020 to 2022). At the level of the whole study: A couple of women and a few men aged 18 to 49 years were included in the cohort. For each donor, CD4 naive and CD4 memory were each given three plates, CD8 naive was given two plates, and CD8 memory was given one plate. To estimate repertoire size and how much clonotype sharing occurs between individuals, the study deeply sequenced the blood TCR repertoires of five or six healthy adults. To increase sequencing depth and limit assay-specific biases, different laboratories used diverse techniques to prepare libraries and sequence TCR repertoires. Per donor, leukapheresis produced somewhere between about 0.8 and 9 billion PBMCs. What the study reported, not specific to this receptor: Sampling was restricted to blood, and TCR repertoires in tissues likely differ from the TCR repertoires found in blood. Naive subsets generally had larger estimated clonotype richness than memory subsets. Incomplete sequencing was indicated by rarefaction of sorted-subset datasets, despite the large sequencing depth. Higher generation probabilities were observed for clonotypes shared by all four sorted-subset donors than for non-shared clonotypes. Across a handful of donors, about 5% of naive CD4, roughly 3.8% of naive CD8, roughly 2.2% of memory CD4, and approximately 0.4% of memory CD8 clonotypes were shared. The small number of donors limited the genetic and exposure-history diversity represented. Pairwise subsampling indicated that sequencing depth was expected to affect the degree of clonotype sharing among donors.

Donors were healthy HIV-negative adults with no recently reported acute infections or vaccinations. Only Caucasian adults living in Nashville, Tennessee, USA were represented among the donors. CD4+ T cells were enriched through magnetic negative selection, after which naive cells were positively selected on CD45RA and the remaining negative fraction served as the memory subset. Blood was collected by leukapheresis, and PBMCs were isolated by Ficoll-Histopaque density gradient centrifugation and then cryopreserved in liquid nitrogen vapor phase. Analytical flow cytometry was used to check the purity and quantity of every magnetically sorted T cell population. Genomic DNA was isolated from every sorted fraction and measured by UV absorbance on a Nanodrop 2000c. With regard to this clone: Its antigen is not yet known. Qualities for individual bases were not recorded, and no much larger clone is one base off.

TCR CDR3 regions were amplified from genomic DNA by multiplex PCR using the deep immunoSEQ assay. Extracted genomic DNA from each cell subset was distributed evenly across all wells of several immunoSEQ 96-well plates, and each plate was treated as a replicate. For sorted subsets, around 200 ng genomic DNA, equal to about 30,000 T cell genomes, was loaded into each replicate PCR. Purified libraries were measured with a Qubit 3.0 fluorometer, size-checked on a Bioanalyzer 2100, and measured again with the KAPA Library Quantification kit. A separate single-read 150-cycle Illumina NextSeq 550 flow cell was used to sequence each immunoSEQ 96-well plate. Regarding the original processing steps: Because the immunoSEQ output included only junctional sequences and no quality scores, the filtering could not be the same as the filtering used for full-length reads. Sequences were annotated with PyIR, a Python wrapper for IgBLAST v1.9, and V/J genes and CDR3 were assigned using IMGT germline references. Reads were removed for weak V/J assignments (E-value above 1e-6), missing CDR3, stop codons, out-of-frame junctions, or ambiguous translated residues. V3J clonotypes were defined as sequences sharing an identical inferred V gene, J gene, and CDR3 amino acid sequence. The percentage overlap between two repertoires was calculated by dividing the number of shared unique clonotypes by the size of the smaller repertoire. Repertoire richness was assessed with RTK rarefaction, the Chao1 estimator, and Recon v2.1 estimates of unobserved clonotypes. Generation probabilities were computed with OLGA for all TCRbeta clonotypes obtained by the gDNA method from several donors. As stored in TCRdb, this immuneACCESS dataset retains in-frame rearrangements with V and J assigned. A fraction of the clones does not appear; measured against another copy, unresolved V genes explain less than half of the discrepancy, and the remainder lacks a known reason. The V and J calls and clone size come from that table; D and trimming were worked out from the DNA. The sample records about 2,500,000 clones, 90% to 95% of which are singletons. The top ten clones comprise 0.13% to 0.15% of the sample.

V is reduced by 6 bases and J by 0 bases, leaving a spacing of 12 bases between them. The germline V gene gives CDR1 as MRHNA and CDR2 as SNTAGT. CDR3 length: 15 amino acids, cysteine to phenylalanine. Left in the record is the CDR3 DNA by itself, 45 bases read in frame from the first base. The specimen sequenced was naive CD4+ T cells sorted from blood. Explained via the paper, the cell subset or site label denotes: CD45RA+ positively selected. The source is a man aged 18 to 35 in good health. Recombination connected TRBV6-4 to TRBJ1-5; TRBD1 is a weak D gene call, 6 bases matching. CDR3 protein: CASSLQGGSNQPQHF. In nucleotide form, the sequence is TGTGCCAGCAGCTTACAGGGTGGTAGCAATCAGCCCCAGCATTTT.